Listed below are T cell receptor beta chains from one sample, sequenced in a study of beta chain features in type 1 diabetes. Sequenced by immunoSEQ multiplex PCR; TCRdb stores in-frame clones only, minus some. The sample includes roughly 300,000 clones, 14% of them seen just once. Material: naive CD4+ T cells from blood. The receptors shown here come from a man aged 25-40 years with type 1 diabetes. Both conserved end residues are part of each CDR3. The D gene is left open where the match is weak. Part of the rows lack a size; the others show once, few, many or a class for expanded clones.

cdr3_nt,cdr3_aa,d_call,clone_size,v_call,j_call
TGCAGCGTTGGGCAGGCAGGGGAGACCCAGTACTTC,CSVGQAGETQYF,NA,NA,TRBV29-1,TRBJ2-5
TGTGCCAGCAGCCCGGGACAGGGGACATACGAGCAGTACTTC,CASSPGQGTYEQYF,TRBD1,NA,TRBV4-2,TRBJ2-7
TGTGCCAGCAGCGGCACCGGGACACTTAACTACGAGCAGTACTTC,CASSGTGTLNYEQYF,NA,NA,TRBV5-6,TRBJ2-7
TGTGCCAGCAGTCCCCGCAATCAGTGGAATGAGCAGTTCTTC,CASSPRNQWNEQFF,NA,few,TRBV25-1,TRBJ2-1
TGTGCCAGCAGCCAACTTTTCAGGGGCCCTTCCGCCTACGAGCAGTACTTC,CASSQLFRGPSAYEQYF,NA,NA,TRBV4-2,TRBJ2-7
TGTGCCAGCAGTCGAATCGGGACAGTGGTAGGGTCCGAGCAGTACTTC,CASSRIGTVVGSEQYF,TRBD1,few,TRBV28,TRBJ2-7
TGTGCCAGTACCGGACAGGGGGATGAAAAACTGTTTTTT,CASTGQGDEKLFF,TRBD1,NA,TRBV18,TRBJ1-4
TGTGCCACCAGCAGAGATGGGGGGAACTATGGCTACACCTTC,CATSRDGGNYGYTF,NA,NA,TRBV15,TRBJ1-2
TGTGCCAGCAGTCCGACTGGGGGGACTGGGTGGCGGCAGTACTTC,CASSPTGGTGWRQYF,NA,NA,TRBV28,TRBJ2-7
TGTGCCAGCAGCCACCTATCCCAAGAGACCCAGTACTTC,CASSHLSQETQYF,NA,few,TRBV14,TRBJ2-5
TGTGCCAGCAGCTTAGGACAGGGACTCTATGGCTACACCTTC,CASSLGQGLYGYTF,TRBD1,NA,TRBV7-9,TRBJ1-2
TGTGCCAGCAGTCTTTGGCAGGGGGAGGAGACCCAGTACTTC,CASSLWQGEETQYF,TRBD1,NA,TRBV25-1,TRBJ2-5
TGTGCCAGTACTAACATACCCGGGACAGGGGAGAACAATGAGCAGTTCTTC,CASTNIPGTGENNEQFF,TRBD1,NA,TRBV19,TRBJ2-1
TGTGCCTGGGCTCTGGGATTGGAGGGGCAGTATTTT,CAWALGLEGQYF,NA,few,TRBV30,TRBJ2-3
TGTGCCAGTAGCGGACAGACCCAAGAGACCCAGTACTTC,CASSGQTQETQYF,NA,few,TRBV19,TRBJ2-5
TGTGCCAGCAGTTTTTATGCCGGGACAGGGCAGCAAGAGACCCAGTACTTC,CASSFYAGTGQQETQYF,TRBD1,few,TRBV28,TRBJ2-5
TGTGCCAGTAGTATGGACACTAGCAATCAGCCCCAGCATTTT,CASSMDTSNQPQHF,NA,few,TRBV19,TRBJ1-5
TGTGCCTGGAGTGGAGGGAACAATCAGCCCCAGCATTTT,CAWSGGNNQPQHF,NA,few,TRBV30,TRBJ1-5
TGTGCCAGCAGCCCCAACACCGGGACAGGGTGGGGGAATGAGCAGTTCTTC,CASSPNTGTGWGNEQFF,TRBD1,few,TRBV7-3,TRBJ2-1
TGTGCCAGCAGCTTGCCGGGGTACACTGAAGCTTTCTTT,CASSLPGYTEAFF,NA,few,TRBV7-9,TRBJ1-1
TGTGCCAGCAGTCTCTACAATGAGCAGTTCTTC,CASSLYNEQFF,NA,few,TRBV2,TRBJ2-1
TGTGCCTGGAGTGGGGGAGCGGGAAAAGAGACCCAGTACTTC,CAWSGGAGKETQYF,TRBD2,NA,TRBV30,TRBJ2-5
TGTGCCAGCAGCTTAGGGACACCAGGGGGTGAGACCCAGTACTTC,CASSLGTPGGETQYF,TRBD1,NA,TRBV7-9,TRBJ2-5
TGTGCCTGGAGCGAGCAACTAGGACGTAATCAGCCCCAGCATTTT,CAWSEQLGRNQPQHF,NA,NA,TRBV30,TRBJ1-5
TGTGCCAGCAGTCTTACAGCAACTAATGAAAAACTGTTTTTT,CASSLTATNEKLFF,NA,NA,TRBV28,TRBJ1-4
TGTGCCAGCTCGTATGACTGGAACGAGCAGTACTTC,CASSYDWNEQYF,NA,few,TRBV18,TRBJ2-7
TGTGCCAGCAGCCTCTACTCTTTTGTAGGACAAGCTACCAATGAGCAGTTCTTC,CASSLYSFVGQATNEQFF,NA,few,TRBV21-1,TRBJ2-1
TGTGCCATCAGTGACGTGGCGGGGAACGAGCAGTACTTC,CAISDVAGNEQYF,NA,NA,TRBV10-3,TRBJ2-7
TGTGCCAGCAACGTCCCGGGGGACAGGGTCACCGGGGAGCTGTTTTTT,CASNVPGDRVTGELFF,TRBD1,few,TRBV28,TRBJ2-2
TGTGCCAGCAGCGTAGATGGGAGGGCCAATGAGCAGTTCTTC,CASSVDGRANEQFF,TRBD2,few,TRBV9,TRBJ2-1
TGTGCCAGCAGTGGGGGGACGGGAGCAACTAATGAAAAACTGTTTTTT,CASSGGTGATNEKLFF,NA,few,TRBV25-1,TRBJ1-4
TGTGCCAGCAGCATCCGGGACAGGACCTACGAGCAGTACTTC,CASSIRDRTYEQYF,TRBD1,NA,TRBV5-6,TRBJ2-7
TGCGCCAGCAGCCAAGAACAGCGGTCTCAGCAGTTCTTC,CASSQEQRSQQFF,NA,few,TRBV4-3,TRBJ2-1
TGTGCCAGCAGTCTTTTTTCTAGCGGGATCTCCTACGAGCAGTACTTC,CASSLFSSGISYEQYF,TRBD2,few,TRBV2,TRBJ2-7
TGCAGCGCCTCTCGACAGGGCGGCTATGGCTACACCTTC,CSASRQGGYGYTF,TRBD1,few,TRBV29-1,TRBJ1-2
TGTGCCAGCAGCGTGGCCGGACGGAGGTCCTACAATGAGCAGTTCTTC,CASSVAGRRSYNEQFF,NA,NA,TRBV9,TRBJ2-1
TGTGCCAGCAGCCGGACAGGGAATAACTACGAGCAGTACTTC,CASSRTGNNYEQYF,TRBD1,NA,TRBV2,TRBJ2-7
TGCAGCGAAACGACAGGAACTGAAGCTTTCTTT,CSETTGTEAFF,NA,NA,TRBV29-1,TRBJ1-1
TGTGCCAGCAGCGGGACTAGCGGAGGGTACGAGCAGTACTTC,CASSGTSGGYEQYF,TRBD2,NA,TRBV9,TRBJ2-7
TGTGCCAGCTCACCCCTAGGCCCGAACACTGAAGCTTTCTTT,CASSPLGPNTEAFF,NA,few,TRBV18,TRBJ1-1
TGCAGCGTTAAAGACGGTATCAATCAGCCCCAGCATTTT,CSVKDGINQPQHF,NA,NA,TRBV29-1,TRBJ1-5
TGTGCCTGGAGTACTAACTACGAGCAGTACTTC,CAWSTNYEQYF,NA,few,TRBV30,TRBJ2-7
TGCGCCAGCAGCCAAGGCTGGACAGGGAAGACCGGGGAGCTGTTTTTT,CASSQGWTGKTGELFF,TRBD1,few,TRBV4-1,TRBJ2-2
TGTGCCAGCAGCGCCACGACCCCACCACTCGGACTAGCGAAGAGCTCCTACGAGCAGTACTTC,CASSATTPPLGLAKSSYEQYF,TRBD2,few,TRBV9,TRBJ2-7
TGTGCCAGCAGCTTCATGTCCAGTGGCTACACCTTC,CASSFMSSGYTF,NA,NA,TRBV7-6,TRBJ1-2
TGCGCCAGCAGCCCCCGGTCGACTAGCGGGTCTAACAATGAGCAGTTCTTC,CASSPRSTSGSNNEQFF,TRBD2,few,TRBV4-3,TRBJ2-1
TGTGCCAGCAGCGTAGCCCCGGACAGGTACAATGAGCAGTTCTTC,CASSVAPDRYNEQFF,TRBD1,NA,TRBV9,TRBJ2-1
TGTGCCAGCAGCTTAGGGAGAGAGACCCAGTACTTC,CASSLGRETQYF,NA,few,TRBV7-9,TRBJ2-5
TGTGCCAGCAGCTTATCTGGCGGGACGGCCGGGGAGCTGTTTTTT,CASSLSGGTAGELFF,NA,few,TRBV11-2,TRBJ2-2
TGCGCCAGCAGCTCAGGACAGGGGACATTAATTGGCTACACCTTC,CASSSGQGTLIGYTF,TRBD1,few,TRBV5-1,TRBJ1-2
TGTGCCAGCAGCAGCGGGTATGGCTACACCTTC,CASSSGYGYTF,NA,few,TRBV5-8,TRBJ1-2
TGCAGTGTCAGCCGGGGGAATGAGCAGTTCTTC,CSVSRGNEQFF,NA,NA,TRBV20-1,TRBJ2-1
TGCGCCAGCAGCAGGGGGACCCCCCTTTCCGGTGAAAAACTGTTTTTT,CASSRGTPLSGEKLFF,NA,few,TRBV4-3,TRBJ1-4
TGTGCCAGCAGCAGGACAGGGGACTCTAACTATGGCTACACCTTC,CASSRTGDSNYGYTF,TRBD1,NA,TRBV7-2,TRBJ1-2
TGTGCCAGCAGCCCCCTGGGGGCGAGGGCCTACAATGAGCAGTTCTTC,CASSPLGARAYNEQFF,NA,NA,TRBV4-2,TRBJ2-1